The present entry profiles one T cell receptor beta chain with its context. As yet, its antigen is unknown. This CDR3 has 14 residues. CDR1 is KGHDR, CDR2 SFDVKD, per germline. V was pared by 0 bases and J by 3 bases, with 6 bases between. These data are taken from a study of identical twins. General study points: With beta out-of-frame sequences, excess sharing by twins was weaker. The models gave estimates that fell short of the out-of-frame TCR alpha sharing seen in monozygotic twins.

A universal primer site arose from template switching, and cDNA bore unique molecular identifiers. TCRdb re-derived calls from the 5' RACE reads in MiXCR, one entry per CDR3 protein. The repertoire holds approximately 890,000 distinct CDR3 sequences, approximately 13% seen once, with around 1.6% in the top ten. The same data also contributed to another study, on yellow fever vaccine responses in identical twins. From that second work: Twins' vaccine T cell response reportedly gave the appearance of partial convergence and partial personalization.

The chain recombines TRBV24-1 with TRBJ2-3; D not resolved. The source of this sequence is a woman under 30 in good health. The specimen was PBMCs. This CDR3 reads CATSDLPGTDTQYF. The CDR3 nucleotides read TGTGCCACCAGTGATTTGCCCGGGACAGATACGCAGTATTTT.